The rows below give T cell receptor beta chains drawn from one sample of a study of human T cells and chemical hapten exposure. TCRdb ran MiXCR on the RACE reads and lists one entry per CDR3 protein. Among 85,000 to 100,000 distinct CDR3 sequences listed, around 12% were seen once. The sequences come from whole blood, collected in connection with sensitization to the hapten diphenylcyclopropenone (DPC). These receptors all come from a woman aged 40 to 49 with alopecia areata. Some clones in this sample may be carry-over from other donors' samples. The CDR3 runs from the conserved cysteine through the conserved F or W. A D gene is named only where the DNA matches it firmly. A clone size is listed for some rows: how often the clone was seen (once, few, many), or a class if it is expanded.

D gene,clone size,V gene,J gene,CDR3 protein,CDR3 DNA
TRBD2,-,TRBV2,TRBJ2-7,CVSSILGGSWYEQYF,TGTGTCAGCAGTATCCTGGGCGGGAGTTGGTACGAGCAGTACTTC
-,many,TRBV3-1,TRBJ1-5,CASSQQIGQPQHF,TGTGCCAGCAGCCAACAAATTGGTCAGCCCCAGCATTTT
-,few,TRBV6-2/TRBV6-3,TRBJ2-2,CASSRPPGEGTGELFF,TGTGCCAGCAGCCGCCCGCCGGGAGAAGGCACCGGGGAGCTGTTTTTT
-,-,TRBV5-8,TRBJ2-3,CASSLSHRAVTDTQYF,TGTGCCAGCAGCTTGTCTCACAGGGCGGTCACAGATACGCAGTATTTT
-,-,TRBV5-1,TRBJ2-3,CASLFPGTDTQYF,TGCGCCAGCCTCTTCCCGGGCACAGATACGCAGTATTTT
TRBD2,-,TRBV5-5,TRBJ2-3,CASSLDVTAGARLDTQYF,TGTGCCAGCAGCTTGGATGTAACAGCGGGAGCTAGATTAGATACGCAGTATTTT
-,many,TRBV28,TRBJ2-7,CASSLTRGEQYF,TGTGCCAGCAGTCTGACGAGAGGCGAGCAGTACTTC
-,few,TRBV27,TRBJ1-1,CASSLRGRMNTEAFF,TGTGCCAGCAGTTTACGGGGTAGGATGAACACTGAAGCTTTCTTT
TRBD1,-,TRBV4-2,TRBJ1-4,CASSQAQTMDRRGEKLFF,TGTGCCAGCAGCCAAGCTCAAACCATGGACAGGCGGGGTGAAAAACTGTTTTTT
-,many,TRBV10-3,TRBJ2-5,CAISESETQYF,TGTGCCATCAGTGAGTCGGAGACCCAGTACTTC
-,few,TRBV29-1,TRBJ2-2,CSVQKDTGTGELFF,TGCAGCGTTCAGAAGGACACGGGCACCGGGGAGCTGTTTTTT
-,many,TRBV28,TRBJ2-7,CASSSVSSYEQYF,TGTGCCAGCAGTTCCGTAAGCTCCTACGAGCAGTACTTC
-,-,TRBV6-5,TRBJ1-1,CASWTRSNTEAFF,TGTGCCAGTTGGACACGAAGCAACACTGAAGCTTTCTTT
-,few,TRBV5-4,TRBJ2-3,CASSGGSFRDTQYF,TGTGCCAGCAGCGGGGGGTCATTTCGAGATACGCAGTATTTT
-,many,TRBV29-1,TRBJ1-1,CSVEEQGTEAFF,TGCAGCGTTGAAGAACAGGGCACTGAAGCTTTCTTT
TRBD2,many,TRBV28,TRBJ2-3,CASSVAGLSGTTSGRTDTQYF,TGTGCCAGCAGTGTGGCGGGCCTATCTGGAACGACTAGCGGGAGGACAGATACGCAGTATTTT
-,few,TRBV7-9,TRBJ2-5,CASSLDGYQPQETQYF,TGTGCCAGCAGCTTAGACGGGTACCAACCTCAAGAGACCCAGTACTTC
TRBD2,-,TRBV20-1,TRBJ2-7,CSARDGLAGYYEQYF,TGCAGTGCTAGAGATGGACTAGCGGGTTATTACGAGCAGTACTTC
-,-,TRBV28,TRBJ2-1,CASGVTVSYNEQFF,TGTGCCAGCGGCGTGACAGTCTCCTACAATGAGCAGTTCTTC
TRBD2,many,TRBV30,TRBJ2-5,CAWGTSGIQETQYF,TGTGCCTGGGGGACTAGCGGGATACAAGAGACCCAGTACTTC
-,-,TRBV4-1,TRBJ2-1,CASSRAGQQYNEQFF,TGCGCCAGCAGTCGTGCGGGACAGCAATACAATGAGCAGTTCTTC
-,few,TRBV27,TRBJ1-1,CASSLSRNTEAFF,TGTGCCAGCAGTTTATCCAGGAACACTGAAGCTTTCTTT
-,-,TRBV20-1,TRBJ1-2,CSARLVTNYGYTF,TGCAGTGCTAGACTCGTTACTAACTATGGCTACACCTTC
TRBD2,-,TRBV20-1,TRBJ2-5,CSADSGLGAGETQYF,TGCAGTGCTGATTCGGGACTAGGGGCCGGGGAGACCCAGTACTTC
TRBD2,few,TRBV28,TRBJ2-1,CASSPPLAGGPRSYNEQFF,TGTGCCAGCAGTCCACCCCTAGCGGGAGGCCCTCGCTCCTACAATGAGCAGTTCTTC
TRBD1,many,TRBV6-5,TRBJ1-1,CASSYLNTGGTEAFF,TGTGCCAGCAGTTACTTAAATACAGGGGGCACTGAAGCTTTCTTT
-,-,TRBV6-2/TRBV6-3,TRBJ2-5,CASSHWNAQETQYF,TGTGCCAGCAGCCATTGGAACGCCCAAGAGACCCAGTACTTC
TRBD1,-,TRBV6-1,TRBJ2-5,CASSGGTGGFETQYF,TGTGCCAGCAGTGGCGGGACAGGGGGCTTCGAGACCCAGTACTTC
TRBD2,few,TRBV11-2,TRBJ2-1,CASRPPGTSGYNEQFF,TGTGCCAGCAGACCTCCGGGGACTAGCGGGTACAATGAGCAGTTCTTC
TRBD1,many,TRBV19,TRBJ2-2,CASCPGQGYSGELFF,TGTGCCAGTTGCCCGGGACAGGGGTATAGCGGGGAGCTGTTTTTT
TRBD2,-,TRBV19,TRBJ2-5,CASSILAGYQTQYF,TGTGCCAGTAGTATACTAGCGGGATATCAGACCCAGTACTTC
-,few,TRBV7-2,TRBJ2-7,CASSSLGGVTYEQYF,TGTGCCAGCAGCTCATTGGGCGGGGTCACCTACGAGCAGTACTTC
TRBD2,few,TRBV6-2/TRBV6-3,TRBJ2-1,CASSYLAGVVYEQFF,TGTGCCAGCAGTTATTTAGCGGGAGTTGTCTATGAGCAGTTCTTC
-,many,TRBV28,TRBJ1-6,CASSRGSPLHF,TGTGCCAGCAGTAGGGGTTCACCCCTCCACTTT
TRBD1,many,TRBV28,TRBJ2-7,CASSPGQKPYEQYF,TGTGCCAGCAGCCCGGGACAGAAGCCCTACGAGCAGTACTTC
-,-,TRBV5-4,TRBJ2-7,CASSPAVGSSSYEQYF,TGTGCCAGCAGCCCGGCGGTAGGTTCCAGCTCCTACGAGCAGTACTTC
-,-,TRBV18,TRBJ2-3,CASSPPGVGTSTDTQYF,TGTGCCAGCTCACCACCGGGTGTCGGAACTAGCACAGATACGCAGTATTTT
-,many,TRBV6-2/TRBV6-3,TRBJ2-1,CASRRPGGGGSNEQFF,TGTGCCAGCAGACGCCCAGGGGGAGGTGGGTCAAATGAGCAGTTCTTC
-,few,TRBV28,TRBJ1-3,CASSFQSGGAGNTIYF,TGTGCCAGCAGTTTTCAGTCTGGCGGGGCTGGAAACACCATATATTTT
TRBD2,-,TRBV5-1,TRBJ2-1,CASSLEGLVAQFF,TGCGCCAGCAGCTTGGAGGGACTAGTTGCGCAGTTCTTC
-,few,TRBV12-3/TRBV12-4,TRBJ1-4,CASKRVPNEKLFF,TGTGCCAGCAAACGGGTCCCGAATGAAAAACTGTTTTTT
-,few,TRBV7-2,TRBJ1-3,CASSPLGAGLRNTIYF,TGTGCCAGCAGCCCACTTGGGGCAGGCCTCAGAAACACCATATATTTT
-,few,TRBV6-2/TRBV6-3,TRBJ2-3,CASKKGGSDTQYF,TGTGCCAGCAAAAAGGGGGGTTCAGATACGCAGTATTTT
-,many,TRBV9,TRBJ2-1,CASSAPTGLLYNEQFF,TGTGCCAGCAGCGCCCCAACAGGACTACTCTACAATGAGCAGTTCTTC
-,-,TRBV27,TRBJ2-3,CASTRDSTDTQYF,TGTGCCAGCACCCGGGACTCCACAGATACGCAGTATTTT
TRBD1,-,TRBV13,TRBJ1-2,CASSPQTGGGGYTF,TGTGCCAGCAGCCCCCAGACAGGGGGCGGTGGCTACACCTTC
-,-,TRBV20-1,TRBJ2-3,CSARDLRGFGYADTQYF,TGCAGTGCTAGAGATTTGCGAGGGTTTGGATATGCAGATACGCAGTATTTT
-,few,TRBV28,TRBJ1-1,CASSRGWTEAFF,TGTGCCAGCAGTAGGGGATGGACTGAAGCTTTCTTT
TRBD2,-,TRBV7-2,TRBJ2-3,CASRIGLAGTDTQYF,TGTGCCAGCAGGATTGGGCTAGCGGGGACAGATACGCAGTATTTT
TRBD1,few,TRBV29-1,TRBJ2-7,CSVGGQGFTYEQYF,TGCAGCGTGGGGGGACAGGGCTTTACCTACGAGCAGTACTTC
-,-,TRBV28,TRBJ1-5,CASRIRTGLNQPQHF,TGTGCCAGCAGAATCAGAACAGGGTTAAATCAGCCCCAGCATTTT
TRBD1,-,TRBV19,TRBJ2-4,CASLPQGQDIQYF,TGTGCCAGTCTACCACAGGGACAGGACATTCAGTACTTC
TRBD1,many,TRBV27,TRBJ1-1,CASSLTGGTNTEAFF,TGTGCCAGCAGTTTAACAGGGGGCACGAACACTGAAGCTTTCTTT